This paragraph covers one T cell receptor (beta chain) sequence. These data come from a study of blood T cell repertoires in COVID-19. As for the study in general: Whether acute or convalescent, the COVID-19 samples came from the United States, Italy and Spain. From T cells, B-cell-depleted T cells, or PBMCs came the material, which was cDNA or gDNA.

The protocol was immunoSEQ multiplex PCR, while the TCRdb copy is restricted to in-frame clones and leaves out a portion. Of around 58,000 clones in the sample, 80% to 90% were seen once. Germline V CDR1 and CDR2: SEHNR, FQNEAQ (reference sequence). The V and J ends lost 0 bases and 10 bases respectively, with 13 bases between them. This CDR3 contains 13 residues. This TCR was sampled from a human donor in a cohort sampled during active COVID-19. The specimen was peripheral blood. The rearrangement links TRBV7-9 to TRBJ2-7; no clear D gene. As DNA, the CDR3 is TGTGCCAGCAGCTTAGCGGGCCAGCCCCTACAGTACTTC. Translation gives CASSLAGQPLQYF. The whole variable domain, remainder taken from reference TRBV7-9 and TRBJ2-7, is DTGVSQNPRHKITKRGQNVTFRCDPISEHNRLYWYRQTLGQGPEFLTYFQNEAQLEKSRLLSDRFSAERPKGSFSTLEIQRTEQGDSAMYLCASSLAGQPLQYFGPGTRLTVT.